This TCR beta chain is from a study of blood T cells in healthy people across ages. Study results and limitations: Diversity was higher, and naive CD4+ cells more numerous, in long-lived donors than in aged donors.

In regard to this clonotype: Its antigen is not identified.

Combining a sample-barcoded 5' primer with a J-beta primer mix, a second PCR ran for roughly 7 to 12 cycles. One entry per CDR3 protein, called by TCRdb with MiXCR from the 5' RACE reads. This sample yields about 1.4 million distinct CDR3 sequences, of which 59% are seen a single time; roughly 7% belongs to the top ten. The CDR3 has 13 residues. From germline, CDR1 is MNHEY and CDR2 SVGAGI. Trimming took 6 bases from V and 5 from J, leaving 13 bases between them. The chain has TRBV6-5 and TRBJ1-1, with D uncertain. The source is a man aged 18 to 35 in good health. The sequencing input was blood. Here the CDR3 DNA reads TGTGCCAGCAGCCGGGGTTCGGAGACTGAAGCTTTCTTT. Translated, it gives CASSRGSETEAFF.